Shown below are 30 T cell receptor beta chains from a single sample sequenced in a study of T cells after yellow fever vaccination. TCRdb ran MiXCR on the 5' RACE reads and lists one entry per CDR3 protein. The sample holds fewer than 400,000 distinct CDR3 sequences; roughly 6.2% are singletons and the top ten take approximately 16%. The sample consisted of PBMCs, taken 5 days after the yellow fever booster vaccination. These receptors all come from a man aged 30-40 years who received the YFV17D yellow fever vaccine.

The chain recombines TRBV10-3 with TRBJ2-1, with a possible D match to TRBD1 (5 bases). This CDR3 has 15 amino acids. CDR1 ENHRY and CDR2 SYGVKD come from the germline V gene. Trimming took 5 bases from V and 1 from J, leaving 12 bases between them. DNA of the CDR3: TGTGCCATCAGTACCGGACACAATTCCTACAATGAGCAGTTCTTC. Its protein product is CAISTGHNSYNEQFF.

The chain couples TRBV28 to TRBJ2-1; tentative D call: TRBD2 (5 bases). There are 13 residues in the CDR3. The germline V gene has CDR1 MDHEN and CDR2 SYDVKM. Trimming shortened V by 6 bases and J by 3 bases, and 9 bases separated the two germline ends. The CDR3: CASRGAHYNEQFF. In nucleotides, the CDR3 is TGTGCCAGCAGGGGAGCCCACTACAATGAGCAGTTCTTC.

This clonotype was seen ten or more times. V is TRBV12-3 or TRBV12-4 and J is TRBJ2-3, with 7 nucleotides matching TRBD2. This CDR3 comprises 13 residues. The junction had 0 bases not matched to a gene; V was cut back by 5 bases and J by 1 base. The chain's CDR3 is CASSTSGTDTQYF. The CDR3 region has the DNA TGTGCCAGCAGTACTAGCGGCACAGATACGCAGTATTTT.

This clonotype has only a few counts. The chain employs TRBV5-1 and TRBJ1-3; a possible D gene is TRBD1 (6 bases). CDR1 is SGHRS, CDR2 YFSETQ, per germline. The CDR3 sequence is 15 residues long. With 0 bases removed from V and 0 bases from J, the gap between germline ends came to 7 bases. Here the CDR3 reads CASSLDRASGNTIYF. DNA of the CDR3: TGCGCCAGCAGCTTGGACAGGGCCTCTGGAAACACCATATATTTT.

J is TRBJ2-1 and V is TRBV10-3; D is uncertain. The germline V gene has CDR1 ENHRY and CDR2 SYGVKD. V dropped 6 bases and J dropped 7 bases, with 16 bases sitting between them. The CDR3 spans 14 residues. The CDR3, as DNA: TGTGCCATCAGCCAGAAATTGGTGGATAATGAGCAGTTCTTC. It codes for CAISQKLVDNEQFF.

With regard to this clonotype: A much bigger clone sits one base away, suggesting this may be a read error. V is TRBV5-8 and J is TRBJ2-7, with unresolved D. Between the trimmed V and J ends, which lost 6 bases and 7 bases, there was a span of 11 bases. The germline CDR1 and CDR2 sequences are SGHTS and YDEGEE. The CDR3 has 11 amino acids. CDR3 residues: CASTSPWEQYF. DNA for the CDR3: TGTGCCAGCACCAGTCCATGGGAGCAGTACTTC.

This clonotype showed up just a few times. This sequence joins TRBV5-5 and TRBJ1-2; no reliable D call. Germline CDR1 is SGHKS and CDR2 is YYEKEE (reference sequence). The CDR3 is 12 amino acids. The ends were cut back, 5 bases at V and 1 base at J, with 6 bases in the middle. The CDR3 protein is CASSGGNYGYTF. The CDR3 DNA follows: TGTGCCAGCAGTGGCGGTAACTATGGCTACACCTTC.

This clonotype has ten or more counts. V and J are TRBV28 and TRBJ2-1; TRBD2 matches 10 bases. V trimming: 7 bases; J trimming: 9 bases; junction bases outside the gene matches: 12. Germline assignment: CDR1 MDHEN and CDR2 SYDVKM. The CDR3 consists of 15 residues. The CDR3 bases are TGTGCCAGCATAGGGGGAGCGGGAGGGAGGGCTGAGCAGTTCTTC. Its translation is CASIGGAGGRAEQFF.

There are many counts of this clonotype. The J gene is TRBJ2-7, the V gene TRBV15, with D perhaps matching TRBD2 (6 bases). CDR1 is LNHNV and CDR2 is YYDKDF in the germline V gene (reference sequence). The CDR3 loop spans 18 amino acids. V was cut by 0 bases and J by 3 bases, with 21 bases left in between. The CDR3: CATSRDPAGIGSFYEQYF. The CDR3 DNA reads as TGTGCCACCAGCAGAGATCCGGCGGGAATAGGGTCCTTCTACGAGCAGTACTTC.

This clonotype was observed many times. The chain carries TRBV12-3 or TRBV12-4 and TRBJ2-1; D is perhaps TRBD2 (6 bases). V lost 5 bases and J 0 bases, leaving 11 bases between the germline ends. The CDR3 is 15 residues long. The CDR3 loop is CASSPSASSYNEQFF. As DNA, the CDR3 is TGTGCCAGCAGTCCTAGCGCGAGCTCCTACAATGAGCAGTTCTTC.

V is TRBV6-1 and J is TRBJ2-1; TRBD2 aligns across 15 bases. V lost 8 bases, J lost 0 bases, and 2 bases stayed unmatched. Germline values: CDR1 MNHNS, CDR2 SASEGT. CDR3 length equals 16 residues. CDR3 DNA: TGTGCCAGCGGGACTAGCGGGAGGCTCTCCTACAATGAGCAGTTCTTC. Encoded protein: CASGTSGRLSYNEQFF.

This clonotype occurred many times. V gene TRBV3-1 combines with J gene TRBJ1-3; D possibly corresponds to TRBD1 (5 bases). The germline V gene encodes CDR1 LGHDT and CDR2 YNNKEL (reference sequence). The CDR3 spans 17 residues. Trimming removed 5 bases at V and 0 bases at J, with 17 bases between. In DNA form, the CDR3 reads TGTGCCAGCAGCTCGGGGGTCACCCGAACCTCTGGAAACACCATATATTTT. It encodes CASSSGVTRTSGNTIYF.

This clonotype has a handful of counts. V and J are TRBV7-2 and TRBJ2-6; D possibly corresponds to TRBD2 (5 bases). The CDR3 extends over 13 amino acids. Germline CDR1 and CDR2: SGHTA and FQGNSA. V was shortened by 3 bases and J by 8 bases, with 8 bases between the two germline ends. In DNA form, the CDR3 reads TGTGCCAGCAGCTTCACGGGGTCCAACGTCCTGACTTTC. This encodes CASSFTGSNVLTF.

The sample holds many counts of this clonotype. The rearrangement joins TRBV10-3 to TRBJ1-1; 7 nucleotides line up with TRBD1. The germline V gene has CDR1 ENHRY and CDR2 SYGVKD. After removal of 10 bases from V and 0 bases from J, the junction contained 5 bases not matched to a gene. This CDR3 is 13 amino acids long. CDR3 amino acids: CATQGGMNTEAFF. CDR3 bases: TGTGCCACCCAGGGGGGAATGAACACTGAAGCTTTCTTT.

The chain employs TRBV5-4 and TRBJ1-1, with a possible D match to TRBD1 (5 bases). CDR3 size: 15 residues. Trimming pared 4 bases from V and 3 bases from J, leaving 16 bases between. Germline V gene data show CDR1 as SGHNT and CDR2 as YYREEE (reference sequence). CDR3 in amino acids: CASSGPNEGDTEAFF. The CDR3 DNA is TGTGCCAGCAGCGGCCCGAATGAAGGGGACACTGAAGCTTTCTTT.

This clonotype was recorded many times. V gene TRBV7-2 combines with J gene TRBJ2-3; D remains unclear. The V end lost 3 bases, the J end lost 4 bases, and 8 bases lay between the germline ends. CDR3 size: 13 residues. Germline loops: CDR1 SGHTA, CDR2 FQGNSA. In DNA form, the CDR3 reads TGTGCCAGCAGCTTGATGGGGTCAGATACGCAGTATTTT. Translating gives CASSLMGSDTQYF.

This clonotype was seen a few times. The gene calls are TRBV7-2 and TRBJ2-3, with no clear D. The CDR3 is 13 residues long. Germline V gives CDR1 SGHTA, CDR2 FQGNSA. Deletions cut 5 bases from V and 2 bases from J, with 8 bases between. The CDR3 here is CASSPFFTDTQYF. The CDR3 DNA sequence: TGTGCCAGCAGCCCCTTTTTCACAGATACGCAGTATTTT.

The chain couples TRBV11-2 to TRBJ2-2, with TRBD2 matching 14 bases. CDR3 length: 17 residues. Losses at the gene ends were 1 base for V and 7 bases for J; bases not matched to a gene: 5. CDR1 and CDR2 from the germline V gene are SGHAT and FQNNGV. CDR3 nucleotides: TGTGCCAGCAGCTTAGGAGGGACTAGCGGGAGAATCGGGGAGCTGTTTTTT. Amino acids: CASSLGGTSGRIGELFF. Full variable domain (remainder filled in from reference TRBV11-2 and TRBJ2-2): EAGVAQSPRYKIIEKRQSVAFWCNPISGHATLYWYQQILGQGPKLLIQFQNNGVVDDSQLPKDRFSAERLKGVDSTLKIQPAKLEDSAVYLCASSLGGTSGRIGELFFGEGSRLTVL.

This clonotype was seen ten or more times. The rearrangement joins TRBV2 to TRBJ1-6, with D unresolved. The germline CDR1 and CDR2 sequences are SNHLY and FYNNEI. The germline V and J ends were trimmed by 4 bases and 10 bases, with 8 bases remaining between them. The length of the CDR3 is 12 residues. DNA of the CDR3: TGTGCCAGCAGTGGTGCGAGATCACCCCTCCACTTT. It translates to CASSGARSPLHF.

The table lists this clonotype with many counts. The chain couples TRBV9 to TRBJ2-3; no firm D call. Germline loops: CDR1 SGDLS, CDR2 YYNGEE. This CDR3 region has 22 residues. Trimming took off 0 bases at V and 2 bases at J, with 31 bases between the two ends. The CDR3 spells CASSVGPVPLYAQNTDTDTQYF. CDR3 nucleotide sequence: TGTGCCAGCAGCGTAGGCCCTGTGCCTCTTTATGCACAGAATACTGACACAGATACGCAGTATTTT.

The chain recombines TRBV7-9 with TRBJ2-7; 12 nucleotides match TRBD2. Germline V gives CDR1 SEHNR, CDR2 FQNEAQ (reference sequence). This CDR3 is built from 16 residues. V lost 5 bases to trimming and J lost 3 bases; unmatched junction nucleotides: 8. The CDR3 loop reads CASSLTSGGTGYEQYF. In DNA, the CDR3 is TGTGCCAGCAGCCTGACTAGCGGGGGAACTGGCTACGAGCAGTACTTC.

As for this clonotype: With a much larger clone just one base away, this may be a read error. CDR3 amino acids: CASSKRQGRINELFF. In nucleotides, the CDR3 is TGTGCCAGCAGCAAAAGACAGGGTAGAATCAATGAGCTGTTCTTC. The V and J genes are TRBV7-8 and TRBJ2-1; 7 bases map to TRBD1. CDR3 length equals 15 residues. Germline lookup yields CDR1 SGHVS and CDR2 FQNEAQ.

The chain recombines TRBV25-1 with TRBJ2-1, with 9 bases that match TRBD2. V lost 4 bases to trimming and J lost 9 bases; unmatched junction nucleotides: 13. The germline gives CDR1 MGHDK, CDR2 SYGVNS. There are 16 residues in the CDR3. The CDR3 protein is CASSAAASGRFGEQFF. CDR3 coding DNA: TGTGCCAGCAGTGCTGCCGCCAGCGGGAGGTTTGGTGAGCAGTTCTTC. The whole variable domain, filled in from reference TRBV25-1 and TRBJ2-1, reads EADIYQTPRYLVIGTGKKITLECSQTMGHDKMYWYQQDPGMELHLIHYSYGVNSTEKGDLSSESTVSRIRTEHFPLTLESARPSHTSQYLCASSAAASGRFGEQFFGPGTRLTVL.

The chain recombines TRBV12-3 or TRBV12-4 with TRBJ2-7, with 7 bases fitting TRBD2. V trimming: 3 bases; J trimming: 5 bases; junction bases outside the gene matches: 7. The CDR3 consists of 14 residues. The CDR3 loop reads CASSFSGGGDEQYF. Here the CDR3 DNA reads TGTGCCAGCAGTTTCAGTGGGGGAGGGGACGAGCAGTACTTC.

About this clonotype itself: Germline is not matched at one junction end, which may reflect a read error. V and J are TRBV5-1 and TRBJ2-1, with 10 bases that match TRBD2. The CDR3 sequence is 16 residues long. CDR1 and CDR2 from the germline V gene are SGHRS and YFSETQ. CDR3 DNA sequence: TGCGCCAGCAGCAGGGACCTAGCGGGAGCCTACAATGGGCAGTTCTTC. Translation: CASSRDLAGAYNGQFF.

This clonotype was observed a handful of times. The V gene is TRBV6-2 or TRBV6-3, the J gene TRBJ2-1; D ambiguous. Germline V CDR1 and CDR2: MNHEY, SVGEGT. The CDR3 runs to 16 residues. The V end lost 2 bases, the J end lost 0 bases, and 11 bases lay between the germline ends. The CDR3: CASSYGASPSYNEQFF. The CDR3 bases are TGTGCCAGCAGTTACGGTGCCTCACCCTCCTACAATGAGCAGTTCTTC.

This clonotype has a count of ten or more. The J gene is TRBJ2-3, the V gene TRBV5-4; 9 positions match TRBD2. The germline V gene encodes CDR1 SGHNT and CDR2 YYREEE (reference sequence). CDR3 size: 14 residues. V was pared by 3 bases and J by 4 bases, with 3 bases of the junction left unmatched. Here the CDR3 DNA reads TGTGCCAGCAGCTCAAGCGGGAGGTCAGATACGCAGTATTTT. Translating it yields CASSSSGRSDTQYF.

This clonotype showed up many times. This chain links TRBV24-1 with TRBJ2-1; 7 bases align to TRBD2. This CDR3 spans 18 amino acids. Trimming cost V 4 bases and J 0 bases; bases outside gene matches: 11. The germline V gene has CDR1 KGHDR and CDR2 SFDVKD. The CDR3 region is CATSDSTLADYSYNEQFF. The CDR3, as DNA: TGTGCCACCAGTGACTCTACTCTAGCGGACTACTCCTACAATGAGCAGTTCTTC.

This clonotype was observed a few times. This chain's CDR3 is CSVVRDRGIYEQYF. CDR3 DNA sequence: TGCAGCGTTGTGAGGGACAGGGGGATCTACGAGCAGTACTTC. The V and J genes are TRBV29-1 and TRBJ2-7; 11 bases match TRBD1. With 4 bases clipped from V and 3 bases from J, the junction kept 5 bases outside the gene matches. The germline V gene has CDR1 SQVTM and CDR2 ANQGSEA. The CDR3 sequence is 14 residues long.

The CDR3 region is CSLVGDSYEQYF. CDR3 coding DNA: TGCAGCCTAGTAGGCGACTCCTACGAGCAGTACTTC. The chain employs TRBV20-1 and TRBJ2-7; D unresolved. CDR1 is DFQATT, CDR2 SNEGSKA, per germline (reference sequence). The CDR3 runs 12 residues.